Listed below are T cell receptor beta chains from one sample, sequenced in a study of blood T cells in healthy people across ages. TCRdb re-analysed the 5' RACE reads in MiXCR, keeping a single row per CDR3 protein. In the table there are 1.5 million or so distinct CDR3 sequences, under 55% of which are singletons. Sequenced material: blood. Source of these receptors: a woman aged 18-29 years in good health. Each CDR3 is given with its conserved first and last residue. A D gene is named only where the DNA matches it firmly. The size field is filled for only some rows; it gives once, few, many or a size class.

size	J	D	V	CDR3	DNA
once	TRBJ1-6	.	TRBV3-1	CASSQVINPPLHF	TGTGCCAGCAGCCAAGTGATCAATCCACCCCTCCACTTT
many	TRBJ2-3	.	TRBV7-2	CASSLALGADTQYF	TGTGCCAGCAGCTTAGCTCTCGGGGCAGATACGCAGTATTTT
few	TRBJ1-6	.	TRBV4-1	CASSPGPFSPLHF	TGCGCCAGCAGCCCTGGGCCCTTTTCACCCCTCCACTTT
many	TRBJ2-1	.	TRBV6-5	CASSYSLVSNEQFF	TGTGCCAGCAGTTACTCCTTAGTATCCAATGAGCAGTTCTTC
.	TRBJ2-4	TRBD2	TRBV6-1	CASSERVAGEGAKNIQYF	TGTGCCAGCAGTGAACGAGTAGCGGGAGAGGGGGCCAAAAACATTCAGTACTTC
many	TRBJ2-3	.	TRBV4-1	CASSQVSDTQYF	TGCGCCAGCAGCCAGGTTTCGGATACGCAGTATTTT
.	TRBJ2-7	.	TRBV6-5	CASRSPGRNSYEQYF	TGTGCCAGCAGATCCCCGGGACGCAACTCCTACGAGCAGTACTTC
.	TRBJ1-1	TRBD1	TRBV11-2	CASSLQQGTTEAFF	TGTGCCAGCAGCCTACAACAGGGGACCACTGAAGCTTTCTTT
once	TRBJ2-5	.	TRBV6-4	CASSEGYSSYNEQYF	TGTGCCAGCAGTGAAGGCTACTCCTCCTACAATGAGCAGTACTTC
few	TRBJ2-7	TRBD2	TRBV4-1	CASSPERGALYEQYF	TGCGCCAGCAGCCCTGAGCGGGGGGCGTTGTACGAGCAGTACTTC
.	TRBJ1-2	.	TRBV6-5	CASRPRTVFGYTF	TGTGCCAGCAGGCCCCGGACAGTCTTCGGCTACACCTTC
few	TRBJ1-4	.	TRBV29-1	CSATKASTNEKLFF	TGCAGCGCTACGAAGGCTTCAACTAATGAAAAACTGTTTTTT
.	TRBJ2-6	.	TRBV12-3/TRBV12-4	CTSSVTANVLTF	TGTACCAGCAGCGTTACGGCCAACGTCCTGACTTTC
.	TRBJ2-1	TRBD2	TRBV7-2	CASSLSRESYNEQFF	TGTGCCAGCAGCTTATCGCGGGAGAGCTACAATGAGCAGTTCTTC
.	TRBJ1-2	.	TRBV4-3	CASGPGKNYGYTF	TGCGCCAGCGGCCCAGGGAAAAACTATGGCTACACCTTC
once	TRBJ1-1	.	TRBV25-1	CASREGHSVNTEAFF	TGTGCCAGCAGAGAGGGGCACTCTGTGAACACTGAAGCTTTCTTT
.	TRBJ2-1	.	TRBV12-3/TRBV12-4	CASGSFNEQFF	TGTGCCAGCGGTTCCTTCAATGAGCAGTTCTTC
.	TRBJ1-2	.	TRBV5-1	CASSFKGKSYGYTF	TGCGCCAGCAGCTTTAAGGGAAAAAGCTATGGCTACACCTTC
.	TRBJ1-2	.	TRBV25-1	CASSDLFNPNYGYTF	TGTGCCAGCAGTGATTTATTTAATCCTAACTATGGCTACACCTTC
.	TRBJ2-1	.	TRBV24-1	CATSDSGGTYYNEQFF	TGTGCCACCAGTGATTCTGGGGGGACATACTACAATGAGCAGTTCTTC
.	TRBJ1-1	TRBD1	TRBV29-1	CSVDGQGGFKAFF	TGCAGCGTAGACGGACAGGGAGGTTTCAAAGCTTTCTTT
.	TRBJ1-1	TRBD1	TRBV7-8	CASSPETGGDTEAFF	TGCGCCAGCAGCCCAGAGACAGGGGGAGACACTGAAGCTTTCTTT
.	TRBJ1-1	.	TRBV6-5	CASSYKIFNTEAFF	TGTGCCAGCAGTTACAAGATTTTCAACACTGAAGCTTTCTTT
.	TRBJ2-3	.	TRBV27	CASSSVRGVTDTQYF	TGTGCCAGCAGTTCCGTAAGGGGGGTCACAGATACGCAGTATTTT
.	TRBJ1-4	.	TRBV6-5	CASSTHKQGLGEKLFF	TGTGCCAGCAGTACGCATAAACAGGGCCTCGGGGAAAAACTGTTTTTT
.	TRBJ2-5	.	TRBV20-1	CSAPVGGTDRYF	TGCAGTGCTCCTGTGGGGGGGACAGATCGGTACTTC
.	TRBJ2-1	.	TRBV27	CASSSPWRNYNEQFF	TGTGCCAGCAGTTCCCCCTGGCGGAACTACAATGAGCAGTTCTTC